These 10 T cell receptor beta chains came from one sample sequenced in a study of cytomegalovirus exposure and HLA in healthy donors. Profiling relied on immunoSEQ multiplex PCR, and the TCRdb table lists in-frame clones only, not all of them. The sample comprises fewer than 400,000 clones, 88% of which are singletons, and around 0.88% rests with the top ten. Sequencing input: PBMCs. The source is a young man in good health and CMV-seronegative.

This rearrangement joins TRBV19 to TRBJ1-2, with no clear D. Germline CDR1 reads LNHDA; CDR2 reads SQIVND (reference sequence). The CDR3 contains 14 residues. V lost 0 bases and J lost 2, with 7 bases in between. CDR3 in amino acids: CASSIDYTNYGYTF. The CDR3 region has the DNA TGTGCCAGTAGTATAGATTACACCAACTATGGCTACACCTTC.

The chain couples TRBV2 to TRBJ2-7, with TRBD2 matching 8 bases. J gave up 2 bases and V 6 bases, and 3 bases lay outside the gene matches. The germline gives CDR1 SNHLY, CDR2 FYNNEI. The CDR3 extends over 13 amino acids. The chain's CDR3 is CASRAGEPYEQYF. CDR3 nucleotide sequence: TGTGCCAGCAGAGCGGGGGAGCCCTACGAGCAGTACTTC.

V is TRBV4-3 and J is TRBJ2-3, with 7 bases lining up with TRBD1. After removal of 3 bases from V and 0 bases from J, the junction contained 15 bases not matched to a gene. CDR3 length: 19 residues. The germline CDR1 and CDR2 sequences are LGHNA and YSLEER. In DNA form, the CDR3 reads TGCGCCAGCAGCCAGCTTCCCCCGGGACAGCTCCCTAGCACAGATACGCAGTATTTT. Its protein is CASSQLPPGQLPSTDTQYF.

CDR3 sequence reads: CASSDWTGATYEQYF. CDR3 nucleotide sequence: TGTGCCAGCAGCGACTGGACAGGGGCAACCTACGAGCAGTACTTC. The chain uses TRBV5-6 and TRBJ2-7; 9 bases are shared with TRBD1. The CDR3 extends over 15 amino acids. Per the germline V gene, CDR1 is SGHDT and CDR2 is YYEEEE. J gave up 2 bases and V 4 bases, and 7 bases lay outside the gene matches.

The V and J genes are TRBV12-5 and TRBJ2-7; 12 nucleotides line up with TRBD1. Germline CDR1 reads LGHNT; CDR2 reads FRNRAP. Trimming at V came to 1 base and at J to 5 bases, leaving 0 bases not matched to a gene. This CDR3 is built from 14 residues. CDR3 amino acids: CASGLGDRGHEQYF. The CDR3 region has the DNA TGTGCTAGTGGTTTGGGGGACAGGGGGCACGAGCAGTACTTC.

The genes are TRBV11-2 and TRBJ1-6, with no clear D. The CDR3 covers 14 residues. In germline, CDR1 is SGHAT, CDR2 FQNNGV. Between the trimmed V and J ends, which lost 0 bases and 10 bases, there was a span of 10 bases. The CDR3 bases are TGTGCCAGCAGCTTAGAACAGCAGAGATCACCCCTCCACTTT. Translated, it gives CASSLEQQRSPLHF.

The chain joins TRBV27 to TRBJ1-6; D gene uncertain. The CDR3 spans 14 residues. The V end lost 4 bases, the J end lost 0 bases, and 4 bases lay between the germline ends. The germline V gene encodes CDR1 MNHEY and CDR2 SMNVEV (reference sequence). CDR3 region: CASSSLSYNSPLHF. The DNA for the CDR3 is TGTGCCAGCAGTTCACTCTCCTATAATTCACCCCTCCACTTT.

This chain's CDR3 is CATSNPLQGALDNEQFF. CDR3 nucleotide sequence: TGTGCCACCAGCAATCCCTTACAGGGGGCGTTGGACAATGAGCAGTTCTTC. The chain has TRBV15 and TRBJ2-1, with 9 bases identical to TRBD1. Germline V CDR1 and CDR2: LNHNV, YYDKDF (reference sequence). CDR3 size: 17 residues. V shed 4 bases, J shed 5 bases, and the junction held 12 bases outside the gene matches.

The CDR3 protein is CASSSFRGTEAFF. DNA for the CDR3: TGTGCCAGCAGCTCATTCAGGGGCACTGAAGCTTTCTTT. This chain joins TRBV7-9 and TRBJ1-1; a possible D gene is TRBD1 (6 bases). Germline V lookup: CDR1 SEHNR, CDR2 FQNEAQ (reference sequence). Trimming shortened V by 4 bases and J by 4 bases, and 10 bases separated the two germline ends. CDR3 length: 13 residues.

The rearrangement uses TRBV30 and TRBJ1-5; 8 bases fit TRBD1. The V gene's germline CDR1 is GTSNPN and CDR2 SVGIG (reference sequence). V lost 2 bases to trimming and J lost 0 bases; unmatched junction nucleotides: 3. There are 15 residues in the CDR3. CDR3 nucleotide sequence: TGTGCCTGGAGTAAGGACAGGGATAGCAATCAGCCCCAGCATTTT. It translates to CAWSKDRDSNQPQHF.